The 13 T cell receptor beta chains given below trace back to one sample, sequenced in a study of blood T cell repertoires in COVID-19. Only in-frame clones appear in the TCRdb table, and some are missing; sequencing was by immunoSEQ multiplex PCR. The sample shows about 160,000 clones, over 75% of them seen only once. The sequenced material came from peripheral blood. Source of these receptors: a man aged 55 to 70 with active or convalescent COVID-19.

This clone was picked up a small number of times. The chain recombines TRBV25-1 with TRBJ2-1, with 7 nucleotides matching TRBD2. Trimming took 6 bases from V and 0 from J; bases not matched to a gene: 5. The V gene's germline CDR1 is MGHDK and CDR2 SYGVNS. This CDR3 contains 15 residues. CDR3 in amino acids: CASSPSGSSYNEQFF. CDR3 nucleotide sequence: TGTGCCAGCAGCCCTAGCGGAAGCTCCTACAATGAGCAGTTCTTC.

The chain is built from TRBV11-3 and TRBJ1-1; 7 bases are a match to TRBD1. Germline V CDR1 and CDR2: SGHNT, YENEEA. The CDR3 has 13 residues. V was clipped by 5 bases and J by 0 bases; unmatched bases: 0. The CDR3 bases are TGTGCCAGCAGCCAGGGGGTGAACACTGAAGCTTTCTTT. Protein sequence: CASSQGVNTEAFF.

This clone was found once. The CDR3 DNA reads TGTGCCAGCAGTGAAGCCAGGGGTAATCAGCCCCAGCATTTT. Translating gives CASSEARGNQPQHF. This rearrangement joins TRBV2 to TRBJ1-5; TRBD1 is a possible D gene (6 bases). This CDR3 region has 14 residues. V was cut by 0 bases and J by 4 bases, with 7 bases left in between. The germline V gene has CDR1 SNHLY and CDR2 FYNNEI.

The chain joins TRBV6-5 to TRBJ1-4, with TRBD1 identical over 9 bases. V lost 2 bases to trimming and J lost 6 bases; unmatched junction nucleotides: 7. This CDR3 spans 16 amino acids. From germline, CDR1 is MNHEY and CDR2 SVGAGI. CDR3 DNA: TGTGCCAGCAGTTACCAAAGTGGGACAGGGCATGAAAAACTGTTTTTT. Translating it yields CASSYQSGTGHEKLFF.

The V gene is TRBV7-3, the J gene TRBJ2-5; 13 bases map to TRBD2. Trimming at V came to 2 bases and at J to 5 bases, leaving 5 bases not matched to a gene. The CDR3 runs to 16 residues. CDR1 SGHTA and CDR2 FQGTGA come from the germline V gene. CDR3 in DNA: TGTGCCAGCAGCTTAGGGGGACTAGCGGGGCGTGAGACCCAGTACTTC. Protein sequence: CASSLGGLAGRETQYF. Supplemented by reference TRBV7-3 and TRBJ2-5, the full variable domain reads GAGVSQTPSNKVTEKGKYVELRCDPISGHTALYWYRQSLGQGPEFLIYFQGTGAADDSGLPNDRFFAVRPEGSVSTLKIQRTERGDSAVYLCASSLGGLAGRETQYFGPGTRLLVL.

The genes are TRBV19 and TRBJ2-5; TRBD1 matches at 9 bases. Germline V lookup: CDR1 LNHDA, CDR2 SQIVND (reference sequence). Trimming removed 7 bases from V and 5 bases from J; junction bases left unmatched: 11. CDR3 length equals 15 residues. CDR3 DNA: TGTGCCAGTACCCCCCCGGGACAGGGTATGGAGACCCAGTACTTC. It codes for CASTPPGQGMETQYF.

The chain is built from TRBV15 and TRBJ1-5; perhaps TRBD1 as D (6 bases). V was clipped by 6 bases and J by 4 bases, with 16 bases between them. The germline gives CDR1 LNHNV, CDR2 YYDKDF (reference sequence). This CDR3 contains 15 residues. This chain's CDR3 is CATSEGGGPNQPQHF. The CDR3 DNA reads as TGTGCCACCAGTGAAGGGGGGGGGCCAAATCAGCCCCAGCATTTT.

This clone was counted only a few times. The rearrangement links TRBV6-6 to TRBJ1-1; maybe TRBD1 (6 bases). V was cut by 4 bases and J by 7 bases, with 13 bases left in between. This CDR3 has 13 amino acids. From germline, CDR1 is MNHNY and CDR2 SVGAGI (reference sequence). CDR3 protein: CASSSQGYGEAFF. In DNA form, the CDR3 reads TGTGCCAGCAGTTCGCAGGGGTATGGTGAAGCTTTCTTT.

The sample holds one count of this clone. V gene TRBV19 combines with J gene TRBJ1-2; the match to TRBD1 covers 8 bases. Germline values: CDR1 LNHDA, CDR2 SQIVND (reference sequence). Trimming took 1 base from V and 5 from J; bases not matched to a gene: 12. CDR3 length: 17 residues. The CDR3 DNA reads TGTGCCAGTAGTATAGGAAGACCGAAGGACAGGGATTATGGCTACACCTTC. Its protein is CASSIGRPKDRDYGYTF.

The rearrangement links TRBV2 to TRBJ2-3; no reliable D call. Germline lookup yields CDR1 SNHLY and CDR2 FYNNEI. The V gene lost 6 bases and the J gene lost 9 bases, with 13 bases spanning the gap. The CDR3 has 12 amino acids. The CDR3 DNA follows: TGTGCCAGCAGGCTCGATCGCTACACGCAGTATTTT. Translation: CASRLDRYTQYF.

The genes are TRBV23-1 and TRBJ2-5; TRBD1 matches 10 bases. TRBV23-1 is filed as an ORF, its function uncertain. Trimming at V came to 0 bases and at J to 5 bases, leaving 6 bases not matched to a gene. The CDR3 is 16 residues long. In nucleotides, the CDR3 is TGCGCCAGCAGTCAATCGTCGACAGGGGGCTGGGAGACCCAGTACTTC. It translates to CASSQSSTGGWETQYF.

This sequence joins TRBV7-9 and TRBJ1-2; 8 bases are a match to TRBD1. V gave up 5 bases and J gave up 11 bases; unmatched junction bases: 7. Germline assignment: CDR1 SEHNR and CDR2 FQNEAQ (reference sequence). CDR3 length equals 12 residues. The CDR3 DNA is TGTGCCAGCAGCCCCTGGACAGGGCTTTACACCTTC. Translated, it gives CASSPWTGLYTF.

The gene calls are TRBV19 and TRBJ1-1; D remains unclear. Germline V gives CDR1 LNHDA, CDR2 SQIVND (reference sequence). The CDR3 consists of 15 residues. Trimming took 3 bases from V and 2 from J, leaving 13 bases between them. CDR3 sequence (DNA): TGTGCCAGTAGTATGAGCAGAGGAGGAAACACTGAAGCTTTCTTT. This encodes CASSMSRGGNTEAFF.